Presented here are 21 T cell receptor beta chains from one specimen sequenced in a study of T cell repertoires in ileal Crohn's disease. The table came from immunoSEQ multiplex PCR; TCRdb's copy has only in-frame clones and leaves some out. Counted here are about 1,900 clones, approximately 80% occurring once; the ten biggest clones make up more than 9.5%. Sequences were obtained from ileal tissue. Source of these receptors: an adult with Crohn's disease.

V usage is TRBV18 and J usage is TRBJ2-3; 7 bases are shared with TRBD2. The CDR3 covers 16 residues. CDR1 is KGHSH and CDR2 is LQKENI in the germline V gene. J gave up 1 base and V 6 bases, and 10 bases lay outside the gene matches. The CDR3 loop is CASSSLASGGTDTQYF. The CDR3 nucleotides are TGTGCCAGCTCCTCTTTGGCTAGCGGAGGCACAGATACGCAGTATTTT.

This clone appeared a few times. The junction does not match germline at one end; this may be a read error. This rearrangement joins TRBV7-9 to TRBJ2-7, with 12 bases aligning to TRBD2. Germline-derived CDR1 and CDR2 are SEHNR and FQNEAQ (reference sequence). The CDR3 loop spans 16 amino acids. The CDR3 DNA sequence: TGTGCCAGCAGCTCTTCTAGCGGGGGGGCCTCCCACGAGCAGTACTTC. This gives the protein CASSSSSGGASHEQYF.

The chain employs TRBV7-2 and TRBJ1-5; no clear D. The CDR3 spans 15 residues. Germline V gene sequence: CDR1 SGHTA, CDR2 FQGNSA. Trimming shortened V by 2 bases and J by 0 bases, and 8 bases separated the two germline ends. The CDR3: CASSLRRYSNQPQHF. DNA of the CDR3: TGTGCCAGCAGCTTAAGGCGGTATAGCAATCAGCCCCAGCATTTT.

The chain is built from TRBV5-1 and TRBJ2-5; 8 bases are shared with TRBD1. CDR1 is SGHRS, CDR2 YFSETQ, per germline. J lost 5 bases, V lost 1 base, and 7 bases had no gene match. The CDR3 length is 15 residues. CDR3: CASSLSDRVRETQYF. The CDR3 coding sequence is TGCGCCAGCAGCTTGTCGGACAGGGTACGGGAGACCCAGTACTTC.

The chain employs TRBV28 and TRBJ2-2; the D gene is possibly TRBD2 (6 bases). This CDR3 is built from 15 residues. Between the trimmed V and J ends, which lost 5 bases and 6 bases, there was a span of 16 bases. Germline V gives CDR1 MDHEN, CDR2 SYDVKM. CDR3 amino acids: CASSDAGGPAGELFF. CDR3 coding DNA: TGTGCCAGCAGTGACGCCGGGGGTCCGGCCGGGGAGCTGTTTTTT.

Comments on this clone: The junction shows a germline mismatch at one end, possibly a read error. J is TRBJ1-1 and V is TRBV7-7, with a weak D call TRBD1 (5 bases). The CDR3 length is 16 residues. In germline, CDR1 is SSHAT, CDR2 FNYEAQ (reference sequence). CDR3 DNA: TGTGCTAGCAGCTTAGCGTCTCGGGGGAAGAACACTGAAGCTTTCTTT. Encoded protein: CASSLASRGKNTEAFF.

J is TRBJ1-6 and V is TRBV6-1; no firm D call. Germline V lookup: CDR1 MNHNS, CDR2 SASEGT. This CDR3 is built from 14 residues. The germline V and J ends were trimmed by 4 bases and 7 bases, with 11 bases remaining between them. The CDR3: CASSARSLNSPLHF. The CDR3 DNA reads TGTGCCAGCAGTGCACGGAGTCTAAATTCACCCCTCCACTTT.

This clone came up once. The chain recombines TRBV27 with TRBJ2-5; TRBD2 matches at 8 bases. Matching the DNA end better, TRBJ2-7 makes the J call doubtful. The CDR3 is 15 amino acids. Germline values: CDR1 MNHEY, CDR2 SMNVEV (reference sequence). The DNA for the CDR3 is TGTGCCAGCAGTTTATCTAGCGGGGTTTCCTACGAGCAGTACTTC. Its translation: CASSLSSGVSYEQYF.

The chain joins TRBV5-1 to TRBJ2-7; TRBD2 matches at 10 bases. From germline, CDR1 is SGHRS and CDR2 YFSETQ. The CDR3 runs to 16 residues. Trimming removed 4 bases from V and 5 bases from J; junction bases left unmatched: 12. This chain's CDR3 is CASSPNPLAGGNEQYF. DNA of the CDR3: TGCGCCAGCAGCCCGAACCCCTTAGCGGGAGGTAACGAGCAGTACTTC.

V is TRBV20-1 and J is TRBJ1-2, with 7 bases matching TRBD1. The V segment lost 8 bases and the J segment 8 bases; nucleotides outside the gene matches: 8. CDR1 is DFQATT, CDR2 SNEGSKA, per germline (reference sequence). The CDR3 is made up of 11 amino acids. The CDR3 loop reads CSTQGVRGYTF. The CDR3 DNA is TGCAGTACCCAGGGGGTTCGGGGCTACACCTTC.

The chain links TRBV28 to TRBJ1-3, with D hard to call. Germline V gene data show CDR1 as MDHEN and CDR2 as SYDVKM. The CDR3 covers 16 residues. Trimming pared 4 bases from V and 0 bases from J, leaving 13 bases between. CDR3 coding DNA: TGTGCCAGCAGTTCCCCGGGTCCTAACTCTGGAAACACCATATATTTT. Translating gives CASSSPGPNSGNTIYF.

The chain employs TRBV5-1 and TRBJ2-2, with a tentative D call TRBD2 (6 bases). The CDR3 extends over 16 amino acids. The germline CDR1 and CDR2 sequences are SGHRS and YFSETQ. Trimming removed 0 bases at V and 4 bases at J, with 13 bases between. CDR3 protein: CASSLAGTAATGELFF. CDR3 nucleotides: TGCGCCAGCAGCTTGGCCGGGACTGCCGCCACCGGGGAGCTGTTTTTT.

The chain couples TRBV19 to TRBJ1-5; 9 bases are a match to TRBD1. The CDR3 is 13 residues long. Germline V gives CDR1 LNHDA, CDR2 SQIVND (reference sequence). V was clipped by 6 bases and J by 5 bases; unmatched bases: 2. The CDR3: CASRGQGHQPQHF. CDR3 bases: TGTGCCAGTAGGGGACAGGGACATCAGCCCCAGCATTTT.

V and J are TRBV28 and TRBJ1-2; 9 bases agree with TRBD1. Germline V gene data show CDR1 as MDHEN and CDR2 as SYDVKM. V was pared by 5 bases and J by 5 bases, with 6 bases of the junction left unmatched. CDR3 length: 14 residues. CDR3 sequence: CASSGSDRGYGYTF. DNA for the CDR3: TGTGCCAGCAGTGGCAGCGACAGGGGGTATGGCTACACCTTC.

This clone appeared once. This rearrangement joins TRBV30 to TRBJ2-3, with 10 bases matching TRBD2. In germline, CDR1 is GTSNPN, CDR2 SVGIG (reference sequence). Trimming removed 5 bases from V and 3 bases from J; junction bases left unmatched: 8. This CDR3 comprises 15 residues. The CDR3 protein is CAWRGQREGTDTQYF. CDR3 nucleotides: TGTGCCTGGCGCGGGCAGCGGGAGGGGACAGATACGCAGTATTTT.

The rearrangement joins TRBV14 to TRBJ1-2, with a weak D call TRBD1 (5 bases). The V gene's germline CDR1 is SGHDN and CDR2 FVKESK. CDR3 size: 16 residues. V dropped 5 bases and J dropped 9 bases, with 25 bases sitting between them. DNA for the CDR3: TGTGCCAGCAGCTCCCAAACCGCACCGGGACGCGGGAGCTACACCTTC. Translated: CASSSQTAPGRGSYTF.

V gene TRBV7-9 combines with J gene TRBJ2-3; D is undetermined. The germline V gene encodes CDR1 SEHNR and CDR2 FQNEAQ (reference sequence). The CDR3 is made up of 18 amino acids. The V end was cut by 4 bases, the J end by 0 bases, with 20 bases between. The CDR3 spells CASSSSPFGRSSTDTQYF. The CDR3 bases are TGTGCCAGCAGCTCTTCCCCCTTTGGGCGTTCTAGCACAGATACGCAGTATTTT.

The rearrangement joins TRBV28 to TRBJ2-5; the D is unclear. The CDR3 is 14 residues long. Trimming removed 5 bases at V and 5 bases at J, with 15 bases between. The germline V gene encodes CDR1 MDHEN and CDR2 SYDVKM. The CDR3 nucleotides are TGTGCCAGCAGTCCCGATTCTCAGTGGGAGACCCAGTACTTC. It yields the protein CASSPDSQWETQYF. The full variable domain, with the rest looked up from reference TRBV28 and TRBJ2-5, is DVKVTQSSRYLVKRTGEKVFLECVQDMDHENMFWYRQDPGLGLRLIYFSYDVKMKEKGDIPEGYSVSREKKERFSLILESASTNQTSMYLCASSPDSQWETQYFGPGTRLLVL.

This chain joins TRBV11-1 and TRBJ2-3; D remains ambiguous. Germline V gene lookup returns CDR1 SGHAT and CDR2 FQDESV (reference sequence). This CDR3 spans 14 amino acids. Trimming stripped 2 bases from V and 2 bases from J, with 8 bases between. CDR3 DNA sequence: TGTGCCAGCAGCTTACGTCCTCTCACAGATACGCAGTATTTT. Encoded protein: CASSLRPLTDTQYF.

The gene calls are TRBV9 and TRBJ1-5, with 7 bases identical to TRBD1. The CDR3 is made up of 15 amino acids. V shed 0 bases, J shed 7 bases, and the junction held 7 bases outside the gene matches. Germline CDR1 reads SGDLS; CDR2 reads YYNGEE. The CDR3 spells CASSVGQGWEQPQHF. CDR3 sequence (DNA): TGTGCCAGCAGCGTAGGACAGGGATGGGAACAGCCCCAGCATTTT.

The gene calls are TRBV18 and TRBJ1-2; tentative D call: TRBD1 (5 bases). Germline V gene lookup returns CDR1 KGHSH and CDR2 LQKENI. Deletions cut 3 bases from V and 3 bases from J, with 11 bases between. The CDR3 runs 14 residues. CDR3 sequence: CASSPNGGDYGYTF. Written as DNA, the CDR3 is TGTGCCAGCTCACCGAACGGAGGGGACTATGGCTACACCTTC. Based on the CDR3 plus reference TRBV18 and TRBJ1-2, the full variable domain is NAGVMQNPRHLVRRRGQEARLRCSPMKGHSHVYWYRQLPEEGLKFMVYLQKENIIDESGMPKERFSAEFPKEGPSILRIQQVVRGDSAAYFCASSPNGGDYGYTFGSGTRLTVV.